The source of this TCR beta chain is a study of blood T cell repertoires in COVID-19 (dated by TCRdb to the early 2020s). Some background on the complete study: The collaborator samples originated in the United States, Italy and Spain and spanned the acute and convalescent phases of COVID-19. The prospective study material was composed of cDNA or gDNA derived from T cells, B-cell-depleted T cells, or PBMCs. The dataset comprised deeply sampled blood TCRbeta repertoires from subjects exposed to, actively infected with, or recovered from COVID-19. The repertoires were released in a freely available public database meant as a resource for research on the immune response to SARS-CoV-2. Samples came from the ongoing ImmuneRACE study (first 160 participants) plus 1,254 subjects from 6 global collaborators. Nearly every sample came with metadata listing a de-identified subject ID, COVID-19 status, age in years and sex. Where HLA class I and class II types were available, the types were taken from metadata supplied by the sample provider, not from assay-based typing.

TCRbeta CDR3 regions were amplified from genomic DNA by means of the immunoSEQ Assay, a bias-controlled multiplex PCR. As for the original processing: Within the assay, amplification of reference gene primers was used to estimate how many nucleated cells each sample contained. To quantify the absolute abundance of each unique TCRbeta CDR3 rearrangement, sequence reads were collapsed and filtered. Productive Simpson clonality was computed per sample as the square root of Simpson's diversity index over productive rearrangements. Sourced from immuneACCESS, this table was stored by TCRdb with only in-frame sequences that have V and J called. A share of the clones is absent; for the studies checked, an unresolved V gene accounts for under half, and the remainder has no known explanation. That table furnishes V, J and clone size, whereas the DNA furnished D and trimming. The sample table contains about 370,000 clones; only one count was recorded for approximately 89% of them. Of the sample, 10% is held by the ten largest clones.

There are 14 amino acids in the CDR3, from cysteine to phenylalanine inclusive. CDR3 DNA only is kept here, 42 bases in frame from base 1. Here V drops 1 base and J drops 8 bases, and the junction holds 5 bases not matched to any gene. CDR1 and CDR2 (MGHRA, YSYEKL) derive from the germline V gene. Study-wide findings and limitations: The amount of clinical and demographic metadata varied by source and participant and was provided uncurated.

In Seattle, one collaborating source enrolled patients while the infection was active and tracked those patients longitudinally over the course of disease. Collaborating institutions collected whole blood in K2EDTA tubes following their own protocols. For TCRbeta analysis, collaborator samples were shipped as frozen whole blood, as isolated PBMCs, or as DNA extracted from either sample type. Note on this clone: Its antigen specificity is not known. Base qualities are not recorded, but no much larger clone differs from it by a single base.

The chain uses TRBV4-1 and TRBJ1-2, and TRBD1 matches 9 of the central bases. Sequenced material: peripheral blood. The clonotype comes from a woman younger than 45 with COVID-19, enrolled during active disease. The CDR3 in this case is CASSQVTGGEGYTF. The DNA sequence is as follows: TGCGCCAGCAGCCAAGTGACAGGGGGGGAAGGCTACACCTTC.